This TCR beta chain was obtained from a study of shared clonotypes between healthy human individuals. Study information: Each donor contributed plates that comprised three CD4 naive, three CD4 memory, two CD8 naive and one CD8 memory.

Study-level findings and limits: Sequencing depth was expected to influence donor clonotype sharing. Though the depth was large, rarefaction showed that sorted-subset sequencing was incomplete.

Researchers divided each subset's genomic DNA evenly across several immunoSEQ plates. Sequenced by immunoSEQ multiplex PCR; TCRdb stores in-frame clones only, minus some. The sample has a few million clones, around 93% seen once. Only CD45RO-negative cells positively selected for CCR7 counted as naive CD8 cells, so terminally differentiated effector memory CD45RA+ cells were excluded. Unmatched junction bases numbered 11, after V lost 7 bases and J lost 5 bases. This CDR3 comprises 16 residues. Germline CDR1 reads MDHEN; CDR2 reads SYDVKM. The sample holds one count of this clone. Its antigen remains unknown.

The J gene is TRBJ1-5, the V gene TRBV28; 10 nucleotides align to TRBD1. The receptor was derived from a man aged 18-30 years in good health. Some clones in this sample may be carry-over from other donors' samples. Sequenced: naive CD8+ T cells from PBMCs. This chain's CDR3 is CASNGPGQGRYQPQHF. In nucleotides, the CDR3 is TGTGCCAGCAATGGGCCGGGACAGGGGCGCTATCAGCCCCAGCATTTT.